The 5 T cell receptor beta chains reported below all come from one sample, sequenced in a study of graft-versus-host responses after intestinal transplantation. Produced via immunoSEQ multiplex PCR; TCRdb's table is partial and in-frame only. The repertoire holds some 120,000 clones, 85% to 95% seen once, with around 0.16% in the top ten. Which antigens these TCRs recognize remains unknown. The sequencing used unstimulated CD4+ T cells sorted from spleen or lymph node cells, collected before intestinal transplant. All receptors derive from a human donor who received an intestinal transplant.

This clone was recorded only once. This rearrangement joins TRBV7-6 to TRBJ1-4; TRBD1 matches 9 bases. J lost 2 bases, V lost 4 bases, and 5 bases had no gene match. Looked up from germline, CDR1 is SGHVS and CDR2 is FNYEAQ. The CDR3 consists of 16 residues. CDR3 coding DNA: TGTGCCAGCAGCTCGACAGGGGGTAGCACTAATGAAAAACTGTTTTTT. As protein: CASSSTGGSTNEKLFF.

This clone was picked up a small number of times. The CDR3 loop is CASGTSNTEAFF. CDR3 sequence (DNA): TGCGCCAGTGGGACATCAAACACTGAAGCTTTCTTT. V and J are TRBV10-1 and TRBJ1-1, with D tentatively TRBD1 (6 bases). This CDR3 has 12 residues. Trimming stripped 9 bases from V and 2 bases from J, with 10 bases between. CDR1 WNHNN and CDR2 SYGVQD come from the germline V gene (reference sequence).

The chain is built from TRBV10-2 and TRBJ1-2; 9 nucleotides agree with TRBD1. After removal of 9 bases from V and 2 bases from J, the junction contained 4 bases not matched to a gene. Germline-derived CDR1 and CDR2 are WSHSY and SAAADI. The CDR3 spans 13 residues. The CDR3: CASTGTGNYGYTF. CDR3 sequence (DNA): TGCGCCAGTACCGGGACAGGGAACTATGGCTACACCTTC.

The V and J genes are TRBV5-1 and TRBJ2-2; D might be TRBD1 or TRBD2, each matching 6 bases. CDR1 is SGHRS, CDR2 YFSETQ, per germline. V dropped 2 bases and J dropped 4 bases, with 12 bases sitting between them. The CDR3 is 15 residues long. The CDR3 region has the DNA TGCGCCAGCAGCTTCGGAGGGGGGCTCACCGGGGAGCTGTTTTTT. Amino acids: CASSFGGGLTGELFF.

The chain uses TRBV12-1 and TRBJ2-4; the table's D call of TRBD2 was not tested on the DNA. TRBV12-1 counts as a pseudogene. This CDR3 has 14 residues. The DNA for the CDR3 is TGTGCCAGCATTGGGAGATTACCCAAAAACATTCAGTACTTC. Residues: CASIGRLPKNIQYF.